The sequence of this T cell receptor (beta chain) was determined in a study of cytomegalovirus exposure and HLA in healthy donors. Use of 60 Vbeta and 13 Jbeta primers characterized the PCR. This table comes from immunoSEQ multiplex PCR, and its TCRdb copy is limited to in-frame clones, with some not included. The table shows 150,000 to 200,000 clones, with 82% occurring only once. Trimming removed 6 bases from V and 0 bases from J; junction bases left unmatched: 7. Germline CDR1 reads SGHDN; CDR2 reads FVKESK. This CDR3 comprises 15 residues. Turning to this clone: Its matching antigen is unknown.

Notes on the study in general: Despite most TCR sequences being rare, some public TCRs occurred in many donors. There were some 150 TCR beta chains listed as cytomegalovirus-associated.

The sample taken for sequencing was PBMCs. The chain links TRBV14 to TRBJ1-1; TRBD1 aligns across 7 bases. The source is a man between 50 and 59 years old in good health and CMV-seropositive. The CDR3 reads CASRLTGSMNTEAFF. CDR3 nucleotide sequence: TGTGCCAGCAGGTTGACAGGGTCCATGAACACTGAAGCTTTCTTT. The entire variable domain, with the rest obtained from reference TRBV14 and TRBJ1-1, is as follows: EAGVTQFPSHSVIEKGQTVTLRCDPISGHDNLYWYRRVMGKEIKFLLHFVKESKQDESGMPNNRFLAERTGGTYSTLKVQPAELEDSGVYFCASRLTGSMNTEAFFGQGTRLTVV.